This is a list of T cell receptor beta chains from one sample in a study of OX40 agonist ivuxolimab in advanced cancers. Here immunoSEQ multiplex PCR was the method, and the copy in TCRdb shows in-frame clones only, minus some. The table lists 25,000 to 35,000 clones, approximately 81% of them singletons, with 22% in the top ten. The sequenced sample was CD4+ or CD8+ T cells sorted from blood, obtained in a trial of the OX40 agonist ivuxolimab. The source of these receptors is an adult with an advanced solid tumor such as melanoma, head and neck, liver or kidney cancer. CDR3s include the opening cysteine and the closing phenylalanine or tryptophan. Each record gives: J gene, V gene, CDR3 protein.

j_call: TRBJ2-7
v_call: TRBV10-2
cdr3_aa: CASSETGLAGVQYF

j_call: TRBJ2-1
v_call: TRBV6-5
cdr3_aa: CASSSSADEQFF

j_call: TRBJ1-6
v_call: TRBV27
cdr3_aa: CASSVGTVNSPLHF

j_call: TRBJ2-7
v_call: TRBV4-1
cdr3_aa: CASSQKTGSYEQYF

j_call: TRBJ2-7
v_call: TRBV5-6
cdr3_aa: CASSPSGGVYEQYF

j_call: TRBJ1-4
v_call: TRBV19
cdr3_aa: CASSSSEEGWEEKLFF

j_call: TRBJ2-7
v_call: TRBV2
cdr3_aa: CASRDSTLGEQYF

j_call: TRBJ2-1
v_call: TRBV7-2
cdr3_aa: CASRPTGDASSYNEQFF

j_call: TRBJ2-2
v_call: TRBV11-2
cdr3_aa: CASSPGTPFGELFF

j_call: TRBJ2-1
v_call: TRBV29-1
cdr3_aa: CSVRSSSYNEQFF

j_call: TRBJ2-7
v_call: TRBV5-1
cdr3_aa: CASSPTGSSYEQYF

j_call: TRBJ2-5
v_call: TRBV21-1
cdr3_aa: CAASLRSGRQETQYF

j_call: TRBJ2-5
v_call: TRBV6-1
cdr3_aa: CASSEVGGGQETQYF

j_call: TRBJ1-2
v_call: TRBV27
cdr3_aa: CASSTPGSGYTF

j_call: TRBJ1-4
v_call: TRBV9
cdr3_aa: CASSVGGGAREKLFF

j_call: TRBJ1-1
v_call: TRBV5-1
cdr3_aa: CASSLDNTEAFF

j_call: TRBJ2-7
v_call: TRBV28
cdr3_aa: CASSFDPRTPFNYEQYF

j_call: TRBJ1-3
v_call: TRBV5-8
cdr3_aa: CASSFGGYGNTIYF

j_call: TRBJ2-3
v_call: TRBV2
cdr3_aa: CAKGEIDTQYF

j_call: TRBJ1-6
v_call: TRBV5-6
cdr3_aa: CASSGGSGYNSPLHF

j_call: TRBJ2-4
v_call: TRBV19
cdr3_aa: CASSIVFQGRAKNIQYF

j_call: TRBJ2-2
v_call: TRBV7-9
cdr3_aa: CASSPPGQEHGELFF

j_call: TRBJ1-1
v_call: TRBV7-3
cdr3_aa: CASSLSGGGGTEAFF

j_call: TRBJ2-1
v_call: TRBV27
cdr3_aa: CASSLFNEQFF

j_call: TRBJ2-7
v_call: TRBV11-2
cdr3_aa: CASSLRGGPYEQYF

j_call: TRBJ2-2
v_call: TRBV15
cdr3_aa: CATSTLGGLARNTGELFF

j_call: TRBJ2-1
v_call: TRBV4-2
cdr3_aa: CASSLGGGSTEQFF

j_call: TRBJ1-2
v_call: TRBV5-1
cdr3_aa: CASSLAYRDPYGYTF

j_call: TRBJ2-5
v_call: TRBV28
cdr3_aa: CASSVSRGDGETQYF

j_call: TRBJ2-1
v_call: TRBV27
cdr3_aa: CASSPTPNEQFF

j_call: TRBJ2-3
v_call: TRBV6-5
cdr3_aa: CASSYSPDRTDTQYF

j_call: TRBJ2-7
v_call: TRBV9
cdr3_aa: CASSVDPPGEQYF

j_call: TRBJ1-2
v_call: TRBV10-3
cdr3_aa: CACSQGDYGYTF

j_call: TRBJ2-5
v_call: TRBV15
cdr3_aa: CATSRELAGLQETQYF

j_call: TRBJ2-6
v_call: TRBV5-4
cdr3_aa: CASSSEAVSYSGANVLTF

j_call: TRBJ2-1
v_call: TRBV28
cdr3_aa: CASSVGRGQGFPEQFF